This TCR beta chain was sequenced during a study of T-cell memory formation after mild COVID-19 (dated by TCRdb to 2020 to 2023). For the study in its entirety: Most TCR sequence clusters were specific to one of the two donors. In a couple of donors, T-cell clones that expanded and contracted after mild COVID-19 were followed by sequencing TCRalpha and TCRbeta repertoires longitudinally. Two young, previously healthy adult volunteers, one female and one male, were included in the cohort.

PBMCs were isolated by Ficoll-Paque density gradient centrifugation. Reading the germline V gene gives CDR1 LGHNA and CDR2 YSLEER. The CDR3 covers 18 residues, taking in both the cysteine and the phenylalanine. This entry keeps only the CDR3 DNA: 54 bases, framed from base 1. V and J are trimmed by 1 base and 4 bases, and the gene matches miss 14 bases of the junction. The paper's findings and limits, for the study overall: Contracting CD4+ clones were found mainly in CM and EM memory subsets, while CD8+ clones were enriched in EMRA. From day 15 to 85, contracting clones showed balanced CD4/CD8 phenotypes, whereas a second wave of clones that expanded from day 15 to 37 leaned towards CD4+. SARS-CoV-2 specificity was not confirmed for the second-wave clones peaking on day 37. Some responding clones were detected in pre-infection memory, which suggested that pre-existing cross-reactive memory T cells had joined the SARS-CoV-2 response. The study covered only a couple of mild cases, and larger cohorts including severe cases with pre-infection samples were considered necessary.

These reads were obtained on an Illumina NovaSeq 6000. TCRalpha and TCRbeta cDNA libraries were built by 5'RACE with constant-segment primers, adding sample barcodes and unique molecular identifiers. Trizol reagent was used to extract RNA from every sample. Library amplification was performed in two PCR steps, and a second sample barcode and Illumina TruSeq adapters were introduced in the second step. Sequencing of the libraries was done on an Illumina NovaSeq, producing 2 x 150 bp paired-end reads. Processing in the source paper ran as follows. The reads were demultiplexed and collapsed into UMI-guided consensus sequences using migec v1.2.7. Using mixcr v2.1.11, the UMI consensuses were aligned to TRA and TRB V and J templates and assembled into clonotypes. Expanded or contracted clonotypes were those called significant by both edgeR and NoisET, with noise models trained on biological replicates. edgeR calls used a false discovery rate-adjusted p below 0.01 and a log2 fold-change threshold of 1. As an exploratory analysis of dynamics, PCA with hierarchical clustering was applied to max-normalized trajectories of the 1000 most abundant clonotypes. Separately sequenced CD4+ and CD8+ repertoires were used to assign the CD4 or CD8 phenotype of responding clones. TCRdb reworked the public reads: Q25 trimming with fastp, MiXCR clone assembly, productive beta chains retained. Merged by CDR3 protein, the rows form single entries marked with the most common genes and DNA. The authors' filters were not applied to this entry. The sample table records just over 300,000 distinct CDR3 sequences; 19% of these occur just once. Of the sample, around a fifth falls within the top ten clones.

With respect to this clonotype: What antigen it recognizes has not been identified. No much larger clonotype is one base removed from it; base qualities were not supplied.

The chain is assembled from TRBV4-3 and TRBJ2-5; 8 junctional bases match TRBD1. This receptor was taken from a young man who had mild COVID-19 (a few samples of this study predate the infection). The sample titles of this study are shuffled in the database, so cell type and time point are left out; the donor was told from shared clones. The material sequenced was PBMCs or a T cell subset sorted from them (not recorded which). The bases read TGCGCCAGCAGCCAAGCAGTCGGCAGGGGGCGAGGGGGAGAGACCCAGTACTTC. This yields the protein CASSQAVGRGRGGETQYF.